This T cell receptor beta chain derives from a study of T cell clones after liver transplantation. V was pared by 4 bases and J by 5 bases, with 17 bases between. The germline V gene has CDR1 LNHDA and CDR2 SQIVND (reference sequence). CDR3 size: 15 residues. Clones were read by immunoSEQ multiplex PCR, and TCRdb kept only the in-frame ones, dropping some. The data contain approximately 70,000 clones, under 90% of them singletons. The chain combines TRBV19 with TRBJ1-2, with D maybe TRBD1 (6 bases). The receptor comes from a human patient who received a liver transplant. Some T cells may have originated in the graft donor. The sequencing used CD4+ T cells from blood, collected about 50 months after liver transplant. The CDR3 sequence: CASSSLDSDRYGYTF. DNA for the CDR3: TGTGCCAGTAGTAGCTTGGACAGCGACCGGTATGGCTACACCTTC.